The 10 T cell receptor beta chains given below trace back to one sample, sequenced in a study of blood T cell repertoires in COVID-19. Clones were read by immunoSEQ multiplex PCR, and TCRdb kept only the in-frame ones, dropping some. Counted here are around 400,000 clones, about 90% occurring once; the ten biggest clones make up about 2.1%. The sample taken for sequencing was peripheral blood. These receptors came from a woman aged 55-70 years with COVID-19, enrolled during active disease.

This rearrangement joins TRBV3-1 (or the pseudogene TRBV3-2) to TRBJ1-6; D gene unclear. Trimming left V 1 base short and J 3 bases short, with 7 bases between. The CDR3 runs to 15 residues. The germline V gene encodes CDR1 LGHDT and CDR2 YNNKEL (reference sequence). In DNA form, the CDR3 reads TGTGCCAGCAGCCAAGGCAGGTTCTATAATTCACCCCTCCACTTT. Its protein is CASSQGRFYNSPLHF.

This rearrangement joins TRBV29-1 to TRBJ1-1; D gene uncertain. This CDR3 is 15 amino acids long. Germline V gene data show CDR1 as SQVTM and CDR2 as ANQGSEA. V was clipped by 5 bases and J by 5 bases, with 21 bases between them. For the CDR3, the DNA is TGCAGCGTTCTCGGTGGCCCTGACTCGGTAACTGAAGCTTTCTTT. Translating gives CSVLGGPDSVTEAFF.

This sequence joins TRBV11-3 and TRBJ2-1; 12 nucleotides agree with TRBD2. The trim removed 1 base at V and 14 bases at J, leaving 3 bases unmatched. This CDR3 region has 13 residues. Germline V gene sequence: CDR1 SGHNT, CDR2 YENEEA. CDR3 residues: CASSLGLAGEKFF. DNA for the CDR3: TGTGCCAGCAGCTTAGGACTAGCGGGGGAAAAGTTCTTC.

The rearrangement joins TRBV5-1 to TRBJ2-7; 7 bases align to TRBD1. V lost 4 bases and J lost 2; bases outside the gene matches: 9. From germline, CDR1 is SGHRS and CDR2 YFSETQ. The CDR3 is 15 amino acids. CDR3 bases: TGCGCCAGCAGCCTGCGACAGGGTAGTGCCTACGAGCAGTACTTC. This translates into CASSLRQGSAYEQYF.

This chain links TRBV3-1 (or the pseudogene TRBV3-2) with TRBJ2-5; 8 bases match TRBD1. In germline, CDR1 is LGHDT, CDR2 YNNKEL (reference sequence). The CDR3 sequence is 14 residues long. V shed 3 bases, J shed 3 bases, and the junction held 3 bases outside the gene matches. CDR3 bases: TGTGCCAGCAGCCAGGGACAGGCGAAAGAGACCCAGTACTTC. The encoded protein is CASSQGQAKETQYF.

The table lists this clone with a few counts. V gene TRBV19 combines with J gene TRBJ1-6, with a weak D call TRBD1 (5 bases). CDR1 is LNHDA, CDR2 SQIVND, per germline (reference sequence). The CDR3 consists of 15 residues. Trimming pared 2 bases from V and 8 bases from J, leaving 13 bases between. This CDR3 is CASSIFLGRHSPLHF. In DNA, the CDR3 is TGTGCCAGTAGTATATTTCTGGGGCGGCATTCACCCCTCCACTTT.

This clone was counted between two and nine times. The V call is TRBV6-6, the J call TRBJ1-5, with D tentatively TRBD1 (5 bases). With 6 bases removed from V and 4 bases from J, the gap between germline ends came to 16 bases. Per the germline V gene, CDR1 is MNHNY and CDR2 is SVGAGI (reference sequence). The CDR3 consists of 15 residues. The CDR3 DNA reads as TGTGCCAGCAGCTGGGGACCGGGAGCGAATCAGCCCCAGCATTTT. It specifies CASSWGPGANQPQHF.

The chain joins TRBV12-3 or TRBV12-4 to TRBJ1-1; tentative D call: TRBD1 (5 bases). V gave up 11 bases and J gave up 5 bases, with 15 bases separating them. This CDR3 spans 12 amino acids. This CDR3 is CAVRDMGTEAFF. The CDR3 DNA reads as TGTGCCGTCAGGGATATGGGAACTGAAGCTTTCTTT.

J is TRBJ2-7 and V is TRBV3-1 (or the pseudogene TRBV3-2); 7 nucleotides align to TRBD2. The trim removed 4 bases at V and 3 bases at J, leaving 9 bases unmatched. Germline values: CDR1 LGHDT, CDR2 YNNKEL (reference sequence). The CDR3 has 15 residues. As DNA, the CDR3 is TGTGCCAGCAGCCTCTCTAGCGGCATAGGCTACGAGCAGTACTTC. It specifies CASSLSSGIGYEQYF.

This chain connects TRBV7-6 to TRBJ2-7; 7 bases agree with TRBD1. Germline V gene sequence: CDR1 SGHVS, CDR2 FNYEAQ. J gave up 7 bases and V 5 bases, and 11 bases lay outside the gene matches. This CDR3 has 14 amino acids. The CDR3 is CASSRRDSVSEQYF. CDR3 in DNA: TGTGCCAGCAGCCGACGGGACAGCGTTTCTGAGCAGTACTTC.